Listed below are T cell receptor beta chains from one sample, sequenced in a study of spatial heterogeneity in lung cancer. One entry per CDR3 protein, called by TCRdb with MiXCR from the 5' RACE reads. The data hold 51,000 or so distinct CDR3 sequences, with about 7.4% observed a single time. This specimen consisted of PBMCs, obtained at follow-up. The receptors shown here come from a female donor with early-stage non-small cell lung cancer. CDR3s include the opening cysteine and the closing phenylalanine or tryptophan. Clone size, where shown, is once, few, many, or a class for clones that have expanded.

15	TRBV6-2/TRBV6-3	TRBJ1-2	many	CASSYRTGTGDGYTF
15	TRBV28	TRBJ2-4	many	CASSSGQRAKNIQYF
12	TRBV20-1	TRBJ2-2	NA	CSARGRAGELFF
14	TRBV20-1	TRBJ1-4	many	CSATPDRANEKLFF
16	TRBV23-1	TRBJ2-1	NA	CASASGGALFYNEQFF
15	TRBV11-3	TRBJ1-5	once	CASSPQGRSNQSQHF
15	TRBV28	TRBJ1-4	few	CASRVGQVRGAELFF
12	TRBV7-9	TRBJ1-2	few	CASSLAGNGYTF
17	TRBV24-1	TRBJ2-4	NA	CAGPRGAGDLAKNIQYF
20	TRBV11-2	TRBJ1-4	NA	CASSYPRDFRSFATNEKLFF
17	TRBV20-1	TRBJ2-6	few	CSAMIVGEGSGANVLTF
15	TRBV12-3/TRBV12-4	TRBJ2-3	many	CASSLGGWDTDTQYF
12	TRBV7-2	TRBJ2-2	NA	CASILGAGELFF
18	TRBV5-1	TRBJ2-3	many	CASSSSPGTGGGTDTQYF
13	TRBV20-1	TRBJ1-2	NA	CSARVQGSYGYTF
20	TRBV6-2/TRBV6-3	TRBJ2-5	many	CASSYSFLLAGGLFQETQYF
12	TRBV28	TRBJ1-2	NA	CASSSTGYGYTF
14	TRBV20-1	TRBJ1-5	many	CSAQIGSGSQPQHF
13	TRBV2	TRBJ1-5	many	CASSDYGGQPQHF
16	TRBV15	TRBJ2-7	few	CATSRGTGGAPYEQYF
14	TRBV3-1	TRBJ2-2	many	CASSPGTGRPELFF
15	TRBV12-5	TRBJ1-5	NA	CASGKDSLLDQPQHF